These T cell receptor beta chains were read from a single sample in a study of blood T cell repertoires in COVID-19. Produced via immunoSEQ multiplex PCR; TCRdb's table is partial and in-frame only. The sample has around 150,000 clones, around 75% seen once. Material: peripheral blood. Every receptor here comes from a woman older than 75 with acute or convalescent COVID-19. CDR3s include the opening cysteine and the closing phenylalanine or tryptophan. D genes are given only for firm matches. The size entry is marked missing in some rows and otherwise reads once, few, many or a size class.

d_call: .
j_call: TRBJ1-1
clone_size: few
v_call: TRBV30
cdr3_aa: CAQVGGGVNTEAFF
cdr3_nt: TGTGCCCAAGTGGGAGGGGGTGTGAACACTGAAGCTTTCTTT

d_call: TRBD2
j_call: TRBJ2-5
clone_size: .
v_call: TRBV5-1
cdr3_aa: CASSPDLAGGETQYF
cdr3_nt: TGCGCCAGCAGCCCGGACCTAGCGGGAGGGGAGACCCAGTACTTC

d_call: .
j_call: TRBJ1-6
clone_size: .
v_call: TRBV6-5
cdr3_aa: CASSTGRGSPLHF
cdr3_nt: TGTGCCAGCAGTACAGGGAGAGGCTCACCCCTCCACTTT

d_call: .
j_call: TRBJ2-2
clone_size: .
v_call: TRBV4-2
cdr3_aa: CASSQDLSDSNTGELFF
cdr3_nt: TGTGCCAGCAGCCAAGATCTGTCGGACAGTAACACCGGGGAGCTGTTTTTT

d_call: .
j_call: TRBJ1-3
clone_size: .
v_call: TRBV5-6
cdr3_aa: CASSLGGAGNTIYF
cdr3_nt: TGTGCCAGCAGCTTGGGGGGCGCTGGAAACACCATATATTTT

d_call: .
j_call: TRBJ1-5
clone_size: .
v_call: TRBV18
cdr3_aa: CASSLERSRGYSNQPQHF
cdr3_nt: TGTGCCAGCTCACTAGAGCGTTCGCGGGGGTATAGCAATCAGCCCCAGCATTTT

d_call: .
j_call: TRBJ1-6
clone_size: .
v_call: TRBV5-1
cdr3_aa: CASSWGAAYNSPLHF
cdr3_nt: TGCGCCAGCAGCTGGGGCGCAGCCTATAATTCACCCCTCCACTTT

d_call: .
j_call: TRBJ2-2
clone_size: .
v_call: TRBV6-5
cdr3_aa: CASSLQGNTGELFF
cdr3_nt: TGTGCCAGCAGCCTACAGGGGAACACCGGGGAGCTGTTTTTT

d_call: .
j_call: TRBJ2-3
clone_size: few
v_call: TRBV29-1
cdr3_aa: CSVEERDRGTDTQYF
cdr3_nt: TGCAGCGTTGAAGAGCGGGACCGCGGCACAGATACGCAGTATTTT

d_call: TRBD2
j_call: TRBJ2-7
clone_size: once
v_call: TRBV5-1
cdr3_aa: CASQMGASGYEQYF
cdr3_nt: TGCGCCAGTCAGATGGGGGCTAGCGGGTACGAGCAGTACTTC

d_call: TRBD2
j_call: TRBJ2-2
clone_size: .
v_call: TRBV7-2
cdr3_aa: CASSLGLAGTGELFF
cdr3_nt: TGTGCCAGCAGCTTAGGGCTAGCGGGGACCGGGGAGCTGTTTTTT

d_call: .
j_call: TRBJ1-3
clone_size: few
v_call: TRBV7-9
cdr3_aa: CASGWEREFTIYF
cdr3_nt: TGTGCCAGCGGGTGGGAGCGGGAATTCACCATATATTTT

d_call: TRBD2
j_call: TRBJ2-1
clone_size: .
v_call: TRBV4-1
cdr3_aa: CASSHSSGGRNEQFF
cdr3_nt: TGCGCCAGCAGCCATTCTAGCGGGGGACGGAATGAGCAGTTCTTC

d_call: .
j_call: TRBJ2-7
clone_size: .
v_call: TRBV5-8
cdr3_aa: CASSSRNSYEQYF
cdr3_nt: TGTGCCAGCAGCTCTCGGAACAGCTACGAGCAGTACTTC

d_call: .
j_call: TRBJ1-5
clone_size: .
v_call: TRBV6-6
cdr3_aa: CASSYSSEQPQHF
cdr3_nt: TGTGCCAGCAGTTACTCAAGCGAGCAGCCCCAGCATTTT

d_call: .
j_call: TRBJ1-1
clone_size: .
v_call: TRBV7-2
cdr3_aa: CASSSYRRNTEAFF
cdr3_nt: TGTGCCAGCAGTTCTTACAGGAGGAACACTGAAGCTTTCTTT

d_call: .
j_call: TRBJ1-2
clone_size: few
v_call: TRBV12-3/TRBV12-4
cdr3_aa: CASSLRGKYGYTF
cdr3_nt: TGTGCCAGCAGTTTAAGAGGGAAGTATGGCTACACCTTC

d_call: .
j_call: TRBJ1-1
clone_size: .
v_call: TRBV7-6
cdr3_aa: CASSLARGTEAFF
cdr3_nt: TGTGCCAGCAGCTTAGCCAGGGGAACTGAAGCTTTCTTT

d_call: .
j_call: TRBJ2-1
clone_size: .
v_call: TRBV12-3/TRBV12-4
cdr3_aa: CASSISSYNEQFF
cdr3_nt: TGTGCCAGCAGTATTAGCTCCTACAATGAGCAGTTCTTC

d_call: TRBD2
j_call: TRBJ2-5
clone_size: .
v_call: TRBV5-4
cdr3_aa: CASSRGGSATQETQYF
cdr3_nt: TGTGCCAGCAGCCGGGGAGGGTCGGCTACCCAAGAGACCCAGTACTTC

d_call: .
j_call: TRBJ2-1
clone_size: .
v_call: TRBV5-5
cdr3_aa: CASSLVGPRVNEQFF
cdr3_nt: TGTGCCAGCAGCTTGGTTGGACCGCGGGTCAATGAGCAGTTCTTC

d_call: .
j_call: TRBJ1-2
clone_size: .
v_call: TRBV7-2
cdr3_aa: CASSSGLSTVGYTF
cdr3_nt: TGTGCCAGCAGCTCGGGACTCAGTACGGTTGGCTACACCTTC

d_call: .
j_call: TRBJ2-1
clone_size: .
v_call: TRBV18
cdr3_aa: CASSPGVNYNEQFF
cdr3_nt: TGTGCCAGCTCACCGGGCGTCAACTACAATGAGCAGTTCTTC

d_call: .
j_call: TRBJ1-3
clone_size: once
v_call: TRBV7-2
cdr3_aa: CASRGVTAGNTIYF
cdr3_nt: TGTGCCAGCAGAGGGGTCACGGCCGGAAACACCATATATTTT

d_call: .
j_call: TRBJ2-7
clone_size: .
v_call: TRBV6-5
cdr3_aa: CASRAGQNSYEQYF
cdr3_nt: TGTGCCAGCAGGGCGGGACAGAACTCCTACGAGCAGTACTTC

d_call: .
j_call: TRBJ2-7
clone_size: .
v_call: TRBV5-1
cdr3_aa: CASSLGSGEGSYEQYF
cdr3_nt: TGCGCCAGCAGCCTGGGATCAGGGGAGGGCTCCTACGAGCAGTACTTC

d_call: .
j_call: TRBJ1-1
clone_size: once
v_call: TRBV6-5
cdr3_aa: CASSPSTGTNTEAFF
cdr3_nt: TGTGCCAGCAGTCCCTCTACAGGGACGAACACTGAAGCTTTCTTT

d_call: TRBD1
j_call: TRBJ1-1
clone_size: many
v_call: TRBV5-5
cdr3_aa: CASSGRGRVNTEAFF
cdr3_nt: TGTGCCAGCAGCGGCAGGGGGCGGGTGAACACTGAAGCTTTCTTT

d_call: TRBD1
j_call: TRBJ1-1
clone_size: .
v_call: TRBV5-1
cdr3_aa: CASSLWQGDTEAFF
cdr3_nt: TGCGCCAGCAGCTTGTGGCAGGGGGACACTGAAGCTTTCTTT

d_call: TRBD2
j_call: TRBJ2-5
clone_size: many
v_call: TRBV12-5
cdr3_aa: CASEEGGKETQYF
cdr3_nt: TGTGCTAGTGAAGAGGGAGGGAAGGAGACCCAGTACTTC